This passage covers 10 T cell receptor beta chains from one sample sequenced in a study of blood T cell repertoires in COVID-19. Clones were sequenced by immunoSEQ multiplex PCR, and TCRdb holds only the in-frame ones, with some missing. The sample consists of about 82,000 clones, roughly three quarters of them appearing once. Sequencing was performed on peripheral blood. These receptors were obtained from a man in his sixties with COVID-19, enrolled during active disease.

V is TRBV11-3 and J is TRBJ2-7; the match to TRBD2 covers 8 bases. CDR3 length: 15 amino acids. The trim removed 6 bases at V and 5 bases at J, leaving 12 bases unmatched. The germline CDR1 and CDR2 sequences are SGHNT and YENEEA. The CDR3 DNA reads as TGTGCCAGCAGTCTCTTCGGCGGCGGGAGGAACGAGCAGTACTTC. Translating it yields CASSLFGGGRNEQYF.

This chain connects TRBV27 to TRBJ2-1; 7 bases are shared with TRBD2. CDR1 is MNHEY, CDR2 SMNVEV, per germline (reference sequence). The CDR3 covers 17 residues. After removal of 6 bases from V and 6 bases from J, the junction contained 17 bases not matched to a gene. This CDR3 reads CASRRGSAAYLINEQFF. In nucleotides, the CDR3 is TGTGCCAGCAGGCGGGGGTCGGCAGCCTACCTGATCAATGAGCAGTTCTTC.

The V and J genes are TRBV20-1 and TRBJ2-7, with 8 nucleotides matching TRBD1. V shed 3 bases, J shed 5 bases, and the junction held 9 bases outside the gene matches. The V gene's germline CDR1 is DFQATT and CDR2 SNEGSKA (reference sequence). The CDR3 sequence is 14 residues long. The CDR3 coding sequence is TGCAGTGCTAGTGCGGCAGGGGGCTTAGACGAGCAGTACTTC. Its protein product is CSASAAGGLDEQYF.

Only a few counts were recorded for this clone. The CDR3 loop is CASSSAYEQYF. CDR3 sequence (DNA): TGCGCCAGCAGCTCTGCGTACGAGCAGTACTTC. This chain links TRBV5-1 with TRBJ2-7, with no clear D. The CDR3 is 11 amino acids. Trimming took off 3 bases at V and 4 bases at J, with 5 bases between the two ends. Germline loops: CDR1 SGHRS, CDR2 YFSETQ.

The table lists this clone with a count of one. The gene calls are TRBV7-9 and TRBJ1-1, with 7 nucleotides matching TRBD1. The V gene's germline CDR1 is SEHNR and CDR2 FQNEAQ (reference sequence). Trimming at V came to 0 bases and at J to 10 bases, leaving 8 bases not matched to a gene. This CDR3 has 14 amino acids. The CDR3 protein is CASSLARLPGGAFF. The DNA for the CDR3 is TGTGCCAGCAGCTTAGCGAGATTGCCAGGGGGAGCTTTCTTT.

V usage is TRBV5-1 and J usage is TRBJ1-4; TRBD1 might be the D (5 bases). Germline assignment: CDR1 SGHRS and CDR2 YFSETQ. With 5 bases removed from V and 0 bases from J, the gap between germline ends came to 11 bases. CDR3 length: 15 amino acids. The CDR3 sequence is CASRETGATNEKLFF. The CDR3 bases are TGCGCCAGCAGGGAGACGGGGGCAACTAATGAAAAACTGTTTTTT.

This clone was picked up a small number of times. V usage is TRBV5-1 and J usage is TRBJ1-4, with D unresolved. The CDR3 covers 14 residues. The V end lost 2 bases, the J end lost 2 bases, and 7 bases lay between the germline ends. In germline, CDR1 is SGHRS, CDR2 YFSETQ. This CDR3 is CASSFQQTNEKLFF. In DNA, the CDR3 is TGCGCCAGCAGCTTCCAACAGACTAATGAAAAACTGTTTTTT.

The V call is TRBV19, the J call TRBJ1-2; D perhaps matches TRBD1 (5 bases). Per the germline V gene, CDR1 is LNHDA and CDR2 is SQIVND (reference sequence). This CDR3 has 12 residues. V lost 5 bases and J lost 3, with 7 bases in between. The CDR3 reads CASSVTDYGYTF. DNA for the CDR3: TGTGCCAGTAGTGTGACAGACTATGGCTACACCTTC.

This clone has just a few counts. The gene calls are TRBV19 and TRBJ1-5; weak D call: TRBD1 (6 bases). Germline CDR1 is LNHDA and CDR2 is SQIVND (reference sequence). V was pared by 7 bases and J by 7 bases, with 11 bases between. This CDR3 region has 12 residues. CDR3 amino acids: CASMRGGQPQHF. CDR3 in DNA: TGTGCCAGTATGAGGGGGGGCCAGCCCCAGCATTTT. The whole variable domain, remainder taken from reference TRBV19 and TRBJ1-5, is DGGITQSPKYLFRKEGQNVTLSCEQNLNHDAMYWYRQDPGQGLRLIYYSQIVNDFQKGDIAEGYSVSREKKESFPLTVTSAQKNPTAFYLCASMRGGQPQHFGDGTRLSIL.

The chain joins TRBV19 to TRBJ2-7; the match to TRBD2 covers 13 bases. Trimming took 3 bases from V and 6 from J; bases not matched to a gene: 8. Germline V gene sequence: CDR1 LNHDA, CDR2 SQIVND (reference sequence). The CDR3 contains 16 residues. In DNA form, the CDR3 reads TGTGCCAGTAGTATCTTGGGACTAGCGGGAAGCAGCGAGCAGTACTTC. Encoded protein: CASSILGLAGSSEQYF.